This TCR beta chain was profiled in a study of early T cells in non-severe SARS-CoV-2 infection. Study-wide context: The input, bulk RNA from unsorted whole blood, was sequenced, and chains were unpaired.

Study-wide points: Matches to VDJdb favored anti-spike CD8 responses and missed private and CD4 specificities.

Each single cDNA molecule received a unique molecular identifier. TCRdb fed the 5' RACE reads into MiXCR, producing one record per CDR3 protein. The repertoire holds about 110,000 distinct CDR3 sequences, with roughly 11% as singletons. The CDR3 consists of 15 residues. The V end was cut by 2 bases, the J end by 10 bases, with 18 bases between. In germline, CDR1 is MGHRA, CDR2 YSYEKL. With respect to this clonotype: As yet, its antigen is unknown.

Sequencing was done on a sample of whole blood. The rearrangement links TRBV4-1 to TRBJ2-1; D is unresolved. This receptor was identified in an adult who was a healthcare worker with PCR-confirmed SARS-CoV-2 infection or an uninfected control (not recorded which). Written as DNA, the CDR3 is TGCGCCAGCAGCCAACCTTACGTAGGGTTAGTGGAGCAGTTCTTC. This gives the protein CASSQPYVGLVEQFF.